The present T cell receptor beta chain was sequenced within a study of CD8 T cells in Susac syndrome. Germline CDR1 MNHNS, CDR2 SASEGT. The length of the CDR3 is 16 residues. Trimming removed 1 base at V and 3 bases at J, with 16 bases between. Reverse transcription of roughly 0.5 to 1 ug RNA was carried out with random hexamers. TCRdb re-called the immunoSEQ multiplex PCR reads through MiXCR, storing one row per CDR3 protein. The table includes more than 95,000 distinct CDR3 sequences, approximately 93% detected once. The V gene is TRBV6-1, the J gene TRBJ2-7; D is perhaps TRBD1 (5 bases). The sequenced sample consisted of CD8+ T cells from PBMCs. This TCR derives from a human donor with multiple sclerosis. This CDR3 reads CASSEGGMGQVYEQYF. The CDR3 bases are TGTGCCAGCAGTGAAGGTGGTATGGGGCAGGTCTACGAGCAGTACTTC.